A selection of T cell receptor beta chains follows, all from one sample in a study of T cell changes during pregnancy in multiple sclerosis. TCRdb's copy holds only in-frame clones and misses some; the assay was immunoSEQ multiplex PCR. The sample yields approximately 70,000 clones, around 90% seen once. This specimen was peripheral blood, taken in the third trimester of pregnancy. The receptors stem from a female donor with multiple sclerosis, enrolled in a pregnancy study. The CDR3 runs from the conserved cysteine through the conserved F or W. The D gene is left open where the match is weak. The size of a clone is reported for some rows only, either as once, few or many, or as a class for expanded clones.

v_gene,abundance,d_gene,j_gene,CDR3aa,CDR3nt
TRBV9,NA,NA,TRBJ2-3,CASSVDLFVNTQYF,TGTGCCAGCAGCGTAGATCTCTTTGTAAATACGCAGTATTTT
TRBV6-1,NA,NA,TRBJ1-5,CASSERSRGQPQHF,TGTGCCAGCAGTGAAAGGTCTCGCGGACAGCCCCAGCATTTT
TRBV6-5,NA,NA,TRBJ2-5,CASRRRGETQYF,TGTGCCAGCAGGCGAAGGGGGGAGACCCAGTACTTC
TRBV27,NA,NA,TRBJ2-5,CASSAFLEKTQYF,TGTGCCAGCAGTGCCTTCCTCGAGAAGACCCAGTACTTC
TRBV6-5,NA,NA,TRBJ2-7,CASSRDNEQYF,TGTGCCAGCAGTAGAGATAACGAGCAGTACTTC
TRBV30,NA,TRBD1,TRBJ1-1,CAWRWDSMNTEAFF,TGTGCCTGGAGGTGGGACAGCATGAACACTGAAGCTTTCTTT
TRBV5-4,once,TRBD1,TRBJ1-2,CASSLGTGENYGYTF,TGTGCCAGCAGCTTGGGGACAGGGGAAAACTATGGCTACACCTTC
TRBV5-1,NA,NA,TRBJ2-7,CASSLAFGLSYEQYF,TGCGCCAGCAGCTTGGCCTTCGGGTTGTCCTACGAGCAGTACTTC
TRBV27,NA,TRBD1,TRBJ1-1,CANGDSQGPRNTEAFF,TGTGCCAACGGCGATTCACAGGGGCCCCGGAACACTGAAGCTTTCTTT
TRBV18,NA,TRBD1,TRBJ1-2,CASSHPGTGDGYTF,TGTGCCAGCTCACACCCCGGGACAGGGGATGGCTACACCTTC
TRBV5-4,NA,TRBD2,TRBJ2-7,CASMPSVAGKEQYF,TGTGCCAGCATGCCGAGTGTAGCGGGAAAGGAGCAGTACTTC
TRBV21-1,NA,NA,TRBJ2-1,CASSKAGSPSFNEQFF,TGTGCCAGCAGCAAAGCGGGTAGCCCTTCATTCAATGAGCAGTTCTTC
TRBV7-9,NA,TRBD2,TRBJ2-1,CASSSTKTSWPYNEQFF,TGTGCCAGCAGCTCGACGAAGACTAGCTGGCCCTACAATGAGCAGTTCTTC
TRBV29-1,NA,TRBD2,TRBJ2-5,CSVEGDPTSAETQYF,TGCAGCGTTGAAGGTGACCCGACTAGCGCGGAGACCCAGTACTTC
TRBV4-3,NA,NA,TRBJ1-5,CASSQVSNQPQHF,TGCGCCAGCAGCCAAGTTAGTAATCAGCCCCAGCATTTT
TRBV6-5,NA,TRBD2,TRBJ2-1,CASSYWAGAAYNEQFF,TGTGCCAGCAGTTACTGGGCGGGAGCCGCGTACAATGAGCAGTTCTTC
TRBV30,NA,NA,TRBJ1-2,CAWSPPGVANYGYTF,TGTGCCTGGAGCCCCCCCGGGGTCGCGAACTATGGCTACACCTTC
TRBV11-2,few,NA,TRBJ1-1,CASSSIRTDNTEAFF,TGTGCCAGCAGCTCTATCAGAACAGACAACACTGAAGCTTTCTTT
TRBV25-1,NA,NA,TRBJ1-2,CASKGGGSGFGYTF,TGTGCCAGCAAAGGGGGGGGGTCAGGGTTTGGCTACACCTTC
TRBV5-1,once,TRBD1,TRBJ2-1,CASSLGLGQGKYNEQFF,TGCGCCAGCAGCTTGGGCTTGGGACAGGGGAAGTACAATGAGCAGTTCTTC
TRBV27,NA,TRBD2,TRBJ2-5,CASSIAGGGGKKTQYF,TGTGCCAGCAGTATCGCCGGGGGGGGCGGGAAGAAGACCCAGTACTTC
TRBV10-2,NA,TRBD2,TRBJ2-5,CASSVGEGETQYF,TGCGCCAGCAGTGTTGGGGAGGGGGAGACCCAGTACTTC
TRBV6-4,NA,NA,TRBJ1-5,CVSRRTPDSNQPQHF,TGTGTCAGCAGAAGGACACCAGATAGCAATCAGCCCCAGCATTTT
TRBV6-4,NA,NA,TRBJ1-1,CASRAQGNTEAFF,TGTGCCAGCAGAGCCCAGGGGAACACTGAAGCTTTCTTT
TRBV10-2,NA,TRBD2,TRBJ2-2,CASRRGTSDTGELFF,TGCGCCAGCAGGAGGGGGACTAGCGACACCGGGGAGCTGTTTTTT
TRBV18,few,NA,TRBJ2-7,CASSPPYPGRYSYEQYF,TGTGCCAGCTCACCACCTTACCCAGGGCGATACTCCTACGAGCAGTACTTC
TRBV30,NA,TRBD1,TRBJ1-5,CAWSADRGWGQPQHF,TGTGCCTGGAGCGCCGACAGGGGATGGGGTCAGCCCCAGCATTTT
TRBV19,NA,TRBD2,TRBJ2-1,CATKSSGSFPNEQFF,TGTGCCACAAAATCTAGCGGGAGTTTCCCCAATGAGCAGTTCTTC
TRBV5-1,NA,NA,TRBJ2-6,CASSGQGGANVLTF,TGCGCCAGCAGCGGGCAGGGGGGGGCCAACGTCCTGACTTTC
TRBV5-1,NA,TRBD2,TRBJ2-3,CASSLGTSGSTDTQYF,TGCGCCAGCAGCTTGGGGACTAGCGGGAGCACAGATACGCAGTATTTT
TRBV9,NA,TRBD2,TRBJ2-7,CASSLLAGGWYEQYF,TGTGCCAGCAGTCTTCTAGCGGGAGGATGGTACGAGCAGTACTTC
TRBV28,NA,NA,TRBJ1-5,CASSSWGGVGNQPQHF,TGTGCCAGCAGTTCCTGGGGGGGAGTTGGCAATCAGCCCCAGCATTTT
TRBV6-5,NA,TRBD1,TRBJ1-4,CASSYSFGTENEKLFF,TGTGCCAGCAGTTACTCGTTTGGGACAGAGAATGAAAAACTGTTTTTT